The entry below describes one TCR beta chain. Its target is unknown. The use of a sample-barcoded 5' primer and a J-beta primer mix characterized a second PCR of roughly 6 to 11 cycles. Via MiXCR, TCRdb re-called the 5' RACE reads, giving one row per CDR3 protein. The sample lists about 630,000 distinct CDR3 sequences; approximately 21% were seen once. The CDR3 is 16 residues long. V was pared by 3 bases and J by 0 bases, with 11 bases between. Per the germline V gene, CDR1 is MDHEN and CDR2 is SYDVKM. These data originate in a study of blood T cells in healthy people across ages. Whole-study results and caveats: Strong correlation linked observed beta diversity and percent naive T cells.

This clonotype originated in a man between 65 and 80 years old in good health. Sequenced input: blood. This rearrangement joins TRBV28 to TRBJ1-4, with D perhaps TRBD1 (6 bases). CDR3 in DNA: TGTGCCAGCAGTTTCCAGGGGATGGCAACTAATGAAAAACTGTTTTTT. Amino acid sequence: CASSFQGMATNEKLFF.